A selection of T cell receptor beta chains follows, all from one sample in a study of T cells in Graves' hyperthyroidism and ophthalmopathy. Each CDR3 protein is one row after TCRdb ran MiXCR on the multiplex PCR reads. The table includes around 700,000 distinct CDR3 sequences, 15% to 20% detected once. Material: blood. These receptors were collected from a woman aged 50 to 65 with Graves' hyperthyroidism that later progressed to Graves' ophthalmopathy. CDR3s include the opening cysteine and the closing phenylalanine or tryptophan. Clone size is not always given. Where it is, it says once, few, many or a class for expanded clones.

TRBV7-8 | - | CASSFPRGGYNEQFF
TRBV30 | - | CAWKASGGSYNEQFF
TRBV30 | many | CAWTSSRYEQYF
TRBV3-1 | many | CASSQVNNEQFF
TRBV12-3/TRBV12-4 | - | CASSFDRYYGYTF
TRBV7-8 | few | CASSLEAGDPPDTQYF
TRBV7-9 | many | CASSPLQTHGYTF
TRBV20-1 | many | CSARDLTQGINTEAFF
TRBV20-1 | - | CSARGKRGLEVEKLFF
TRBV20-1 | once | CSASQGGLQETQYF
TRBV20-1 | many | CSAIRDRVDTEAFF
TRBV19 | - | CASSQGVAAGAFF
TRBV18 | - | CASSPDRGTVSNQPQHF
TRBV6-2/TRBV6-3 | - | CASSEWGGGLGNTIYF
TRBV2 | many | CASRDRDDYGYTF
TRBV20-1 | many | CSARDGTSGGVRWGTDTQYF
TRBV20-1 | - | CSAVPPGGRDGYTF
TRBV20-1 | - | CSARDSGREGSPLHF
TRBV20-1 | many | CSARFGQPNTEAFF
TRBV12-3/TRBV12-4 | many | CASSLFPSRGTEAFF
TRBV2 | many | CASIEGANSYNEQFF
TRBV6-1 | many | CASGSLAGETQYF
TRBV30 | - | CAWNGRPNQPQHF
TRBV10-3 | - | CAISDGPSSTDTQYF
TRBV2 | many | CASNPLAESTDTQYF
TRBV5-6 | - | CASSLVDSRPDTQYF